This T cell receptor beta chain is from a study of blood T cell repertoires in COVID-19. The overall study: There were acute and convalescent COVID-19 samples, and they came from the United States, Italy and Spain.

Repertoires were generated with immunoSEQ multiplex PCR, while TCRdb's copy carries only in-frame clones and drops some. The data contain about 140,000 clones, almost 85% of them singletons. The germline V gene encodes CDR1 SGHRS and CDR2 YFSETQ. V was shortened by 3 bases and J by 1 base, with 8 bases between the two germline ends. The CDR3 runs 15 residues. Sample: peripheral blood. This receptor was identified in a man aged 50-60 years with acute or convalescent COVID-19. This chain links TRBV5-1 with TRBJ2-6, with no clear D. The CDR3 nucleotides are TGCGCCAGCAGCTCGACTTGGTCTGGGGCCAACGTCCTGACTTTC. It encodes CASSSTWSGANVLTF.